The present TCR beta chain was sequenced within a study of blood T cell repertoires in COVID-19 (dated by TCRdb to the early 2020s). For the wider study: Samples covering the acute and convalescent phases of COVID-19 were provided by collaborators in the United States, Italy and Spain. The prospective study material was composed of cDNA or gDNA derived from T cells, B-cell-depleted T cells, or PBMCs. The dataset comprised deeply sampled blood TCRbeta repertoires from subjects exposed to, actively infected with, or recovered from COVID-19. A freely available public database, intended as a resource for researchers studying the immune response to SARS-CoV-2, is where the repertoires were released. Samples came from the ongoing ImmuneRACE study (first 160 participants) plus 1,254 subjects from 6 global collaborators. Nearly every sample came with metadata listing a de-identified subject ID, COVID-19 status, age in years and sex. HLA class I and class II types, where available, came from metadata supplied by the sample provider rather than from assay-based typing.

One collaborating source in Seattle enrolled patients during active infection and followed them longitudinally through the course of disease. The collaborating institutions used their own protocols to collect whole blood in K2EDTA tubes. For TCRbeta analysis, collaborators shipped samples in one of three forms: frozen whole blood, isolated PBMCs, or DNA extracted from either of those sample types. A remark on this clone: What this receptor recognizes is not known. No per-base quality is available; no much larger clone lies one base away.

Based on the germline V gene, the CDR1 and CDR2 sequences are SGHRS and YFSETQ. Including cysteine and phenylalanine, the CDR3 has 14 amino acids. The DNA shown is the 42-base CDR3, in frame from base 1. V and J lose 0 bases and 6 bases, and a span of 12 bases separates them. What the research found in general, with its limitations: The quantity of clinical and demographic metadata differed by source and by participant and was supplied without curation.

TCRbeta CDR3 regions were amplified from genomic DNA using the immunoSEQ Assay, a bias-controlled multiplex PCR. Per the authors' processing: Within the assay, amplification of reference gene primers was used to estimate how many nucleated cells each sample contained. To quantify the absolute abundance of each unique TCRbeta CDR3 rearrangement, sequence reads were collapsed and filtered. For each sample, productive Simpson clonality was calculated as the square root of Simpson's diversity index across productive rearrangements. Sourced from immuneACCESS, this table was stored by TCRdb with only in-frame sequences that have V and J called. A share of the clones is absent; for the studies checked, an unresolved V gene accounts for under half, and the remainder has no known explanation. V and J calls plus clone size are reproduced from that table; the DNA served to infer D and trimming. The sample data list around 160,000 clones, and 75% to 90% of these were observed just once. Together, the top ten hold roughly an eighth of the sample.

The chain couples TRBV5-1 to TRBJ1-2; a confident D gene designation cannot be given. The sequencing sample was made of peripheral blood. The receptor comes from a young man with COVID-19, enrolled during active disease. The CDR3 has the sequence CASSLGTGWDGYTF. Here is the DNA: TGCGCCAGCAGCTTGGGGACGGGATGGGATGGCTACACCTTC.